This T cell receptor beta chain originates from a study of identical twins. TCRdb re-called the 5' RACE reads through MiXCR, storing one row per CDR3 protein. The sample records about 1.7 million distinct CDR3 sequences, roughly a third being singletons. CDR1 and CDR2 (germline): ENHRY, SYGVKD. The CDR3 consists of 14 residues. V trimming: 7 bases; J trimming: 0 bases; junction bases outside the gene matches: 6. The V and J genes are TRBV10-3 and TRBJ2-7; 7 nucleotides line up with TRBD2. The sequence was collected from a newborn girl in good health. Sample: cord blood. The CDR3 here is CAIMASGSSYEQYF. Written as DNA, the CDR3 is TGTGCCATCATGGCTAGCGGTAGCTCCTACGAGCAGTACTTC.